This T cell receptor beta chain was recovered during a study of T-cell memory formation after mild COVID-19. In the study overall: Clustering of TCRs was largely donor specific.

Study-level results: Researchers could not confirm that second-wave clones peaking on day 37 targeted SARS-CoV-2. Clones that shrank (day 15 to 85) were balanced CD4/CD8, whereas later expanders leaned CD4+.

From germline, CDR1 is MNHNY and CDR2 SVGAGI (reference sequence). The V gene lost 8 bases and the J gene lost 8 bases, with 16 bases spanning the gap. The CDR3 is 12 amino acids. TCRdb recomputed calls from the 5' RACE reads with MiXCR, one row per CDR3 protein. The sample includes under 150,000 distinct CDR3 sequences, roughly 15% of them seen just once. This clonotype has more than one count but fewer than ten. Its antigen is undetermined. The rearrangement joins TRBV6-6 to TRBJ2-7; no clear D gene. The material sequenced was PBMCs or a T cell subset sorted from them (not recorded which). The sequence came from an adult woman who had mild COVID-19 (a few samples of this study predate the infection). Cell type and time point are not known. The chain's CDR3 is CASSPSAQKQYF. The CDR3 DNA reads TGTGCCAGCTCCCCCTCCGCTCAGAAGCAGTACTTC.